Sequencing of this T cell receptor (beta chain) was carried out in a study of radiotherapy plus CTLA-4 blockade in lung cancer. There are 13 residues in the CDR3. V was clipped by 0 bases and J by 6 bases, with 5 bases between them. Per the germline V gene, CDR1 is SGHVS and CDR2 is FNYEAQ. Regarding the study as a whole: In blood, early T cell clone dynamics reportedly predicted response best, together with interferon-beta.

Focal radiation with ipilimumab CTLA-4 blockade was given to patients with chemo-refractory metastatic non-small-cell lung cancer. Data came from immunoSEQ multiplex PCR; TCRdb stores just in-frame clones and leaves some out. The sample holds 30,000 to 40,000 clones; around 85% are singletons and the top ten take roughly 5%. In the case of this clone: Its cognate antigen is unknown.

The sample here was peripheral blood, taken from a patient treated with radiotherapy plus ipilimumab. The TCR originated in a human donor with non-small cell lung cancer who had stable disease on radiotherapy plus ipilimumab. The chain carries TRBV7-6 and TRBJ2-2, with D tentatively TRBD1 (5 bases). CDR3 nucleotide sequence: TGTGCCAGCAGCTTAGCAGGGGCCGGGGAGCTGTTTTTT. It specifies CASSLAGAGELFF.